The rows below give T cell receptor beta chains drawn from one sample of a study of blood T cells in healthy people across ages. TCRdb itself ran the 5' RACE reads through MiXCR, one entry per CDR3 protein. The sample holds nearly 800,000 distinct CDR3 sequences; just over 55% are singletons and the top ten take approximately 24%. The sequenced material came from blood. These receptors came from a man in his forties in good health. Both conserved end residues are part of each CDR3. The D gene is left open where the match is weak. The size entry is marked missing in some rows and otherwise reads once, few, many or a size class.

size	V	D	J	CDR3	DNA
.	TRBV5-1	.	TRBJ2-4	CASSLTTGEQYF	TGCGCCAGCAGCTTGACGACGGGAGAGCAGTACTTC
.	TRBV4-1	TRBD1	TRBJ2-1	CASSHPTGAVYNEQFF	TGCGCCAGCAGCCACCCGACAGGGGCGGTCTACAATGAGCAGTTCTTC
few	TRBV10-3	.	TRBJ2-7	CAISEQAYEQYF	TGTGCCATCAGTGAACAAGCCTACGAGCAGTACTTC
.	TRBV4-1	.	TRBJ2-5	CASSQDLSRGVVETQYF	TGCGCCAGCAGCCAAGATCTCAGCAGGGGGGTTGTAGAGACCCAGTACTTC
.	TRBV24-1	.	TRBJ2-3	CATSGEDTQYF	TGTGCCACCAGTGGAGAAGATACGCAGTATTTT
.	TRBV28	TRBD2	TRBJ2-5	CASSTSGEKTQYF	TGTGCCAGCAGTACTAGCGGGGAAAAGACCCAGTACTTC
.	TRBV4-3	.	TRBJ2-3	CASSQADRDTQYF	TGCGCCAGCAGCCAAGCGGACCGAGATACGCAGTATTTT
few	TRBV4-1	TRBD2	TRBJ2-5	CASSQLGVGLVAERDQYF	TGCGCCAGCAGCCAATTAGGTGTGGGACTAGTGGCGGAAAGAGACCAGTACTTC
.	TRBV6-2/TRBV6-3	TRBD2	TRBJ2-3	CASSRRGGDTQYF	TGTGCCAGCAGCCGGCGGGGGGGAGATACGCAGTATTTT
.	TRBV2	.	TRBJ1-6	CASRTANSPLHF	TGTGCCAGCCGGACAGCTAATTCACCCCTCCACTTT
.	TRBV7-9	.	TRBJ2-7	CASGGQSSYEQYF	TGTGCCAGCGGGGGTCAGTCTTCCTACGAGCAGTACTTC
.	TRBV7-2	TRBD2	TRBJ2-7	CASSRGTSGTYEQYF	TGTGCCAGCAGCCGGGGGACTAGCGGTACCTACGAGCAGTACTTC
.	TRBV4-2	TRBD2	TRBJ2-1	CASSPGLAEEQFF	TGTGCCAGCAGCCCGGGACTAGCGGAAGAGCAGTTCTTC
.	TRBV5-1	.	TRBJ1-2	CASSLETADYGYTF	TGCGCCAGCAGCTTGGAGACAGCGGACTATGGCTACACCTTC
.	TRBV7-8	.	TRBJ1-1	CASSHARDLYRMNTEAFF	TGTGCCAGCAGCCATGCGAGGGACCTCTACCGCATGAACACTGAAGCTTTCTTT
.	TRBV20-1	.	TRBJ2-1	CSARALGHPSYNEQFF	TGCAGTGCTAGGGCGTTAGGGCACCCATCCTACAATGAGCAGTTCTTC
once	TRBV3-1	TRBD1	TRBJ2-7	CASSQGTGQYYEQYF	TGTGCCAGCAGCCAAGGTACGGGACAGTACTACGAGCAGTACTTC
.	TRBV7-6	.	TRBJ1-5	CASSTWGVQPQHF	TGTGCCAGCAGCACCTGGGGAGTTCAGCCCCAGCATTTT
once	TRBV5-8	TRBD2	TRBJ2-5	CASSTGLAGGLGETQYF	TGTGCCAGCAGCACGGGACTAGCGGGGGGGCTCGGAGAGACCCAGTACTTC
.	TRBV9	.	TRBJ2-5	CASSTAARGEQYF	TGTGCCAGCAGCACTGCGGCGAGAGGGGAGCAGTACTTC
once	TRBV29-1	.	TRBJ2-7	CSVEAGSPSYEQYF	TGCAGCGTTGAGGCAGGTAGCCCATCCTACGAGCAGTACTTC
.	TRBV24-1	.	TRBJ2-1	CATSPEGYNEQFF	TGTGCCACCAGTCCTGAGGGTTACAATGAGCAGTTCTTC
.	TRBV11-3	.	TRBJ2-7	CASNPETGSYEQYF	TGTGCCAGCAACCCTGAGACAGGTTCCTACGAGCAGTACTTC
.	TRBV21-1	.	TRBJ2-3	CASRGTSGGFSTDTQYF	TGTGCCAGCAGGGGGACTAGCGGGGGGTTTAGCACAGATACGCAGTATTTT
.	TRBV5-1	.	TRBJ1-1	CASSLGQNEAFF	TGCGCCAGCAGCTTAGGACAGAATGAAGCTTTCTTT
.	TRBV28	.	TRBJ2-5	CASSLVDSEQYF	TGTGCCAGCAGTTTAGTTGACTCGGAGCAGTACTTC
once	TRBV14	.	TRBJ2-7	CASSQGLNYNEQYF	TGTGCCAGCAGCCAGGGACTCAATTACAATGAGCAGTACTTC
few	TRBV6-1	TRBD2	TRBJ2-7	CASRLGTSGGSYEQYF	TGTGCCAGCAGACTGGGGACTAGCGGGGGAAGCTACGAGCAGTACTTC
.	TRBV5-6	.	TRBJ2-7	CASSTYFYEQYF	TGTGCCAGCAGTACCTACTTCTACGAGCAGTACTTC
.	TRBV7-2	.	TRBJ1-2	CASSLVGAPYGYTF	TGTGCCAGCAGCTTAGTCGGGGCACCCTATGGCTACACCTTC
.	TRBV9	.	TRBJ1-2	CASSVGKSGYTF	TGTGCCAGCAGCGTAGGGAAGAGCGGCTACACCTTC
few	TRBV27	TRBD1	TRBJ2-7	CASSLTGGVYEQYF	TGTGCCAGCAGTCTAACAGGGGGCGTCTACGAGCAGTACTTC
.	TRBV20-1	.	TRBJ2-1	CSARTSLQYEQFF	TGCAGTGCTAGGACTAGTCTCCAATATGAGCAGTTCTTC
.	TRBV3-1	TRBD1	TRBJ1-2	CASSQEAAQGVLSGYTF	TGTGCCAGCAGCCAAGAAGCGGCACAGGGGGTTCTATCGGGCTACACCTTC
few	TRBV10-3	.	TRBJ2-7	CAISDPLAYEQYF	TGTGCCATCAGTGACCCACTCGCCTACGAGCAGTACTTC
.	TRBV29-1	.	TRBJ2-5	CSVEGGGSKETQYF	TGCAGCGTAGAAGGGGGAGGGTCTAAGGAGACCCAGTACTTC
.	TRBV20-1	.	TRBJ1-2	CSAPKGPTTSYGYTF	TGCAGTGCGCCGAAAGGACCGACGACGTCGTATGGCTACACCTTC
few	TRBV5-1	.	TRBJ2-7	CASRLTTGTYEQYF	TGCGCCAGCAGATTGACGACAGGAACCTACGAGCAGTACTTC
.	TRBV12-3/TRBV12-4	TRBD2	TRBJ2-3	CASSSEGRGGVDTQYF	TGTGCCAGCAGTTCCGAGGGGCGGGGGGGCGTAGATACGCAGTATTTT
.	TRBV14	TRBD1	TRBJ2-7	CASSRPDRGLYEQYF	TGTGCCAGCAGCCGACCGGACAGGGGGTTGTACGAGCAGTACTTC